The 25 T cell receptor beta chains reported below all come from one sample, sequenced in a study of shared clonotypes between healthy human individuals. The assay was immunoSEQ multiplex PCR, and TCRdb's table has in-frame clones only and misses some. The table shows approximately 2.4 million clones, with approximately 96% occurring only once. Sequenced material: naive CD4+ T cells sorted from blood. Specified subset: CD45RA+ positively selected. The origin of the receptors is a man between 18 and 35 years old in good health.

The rearrangement links TRBV6-6 to TRBJ2-6, with D possibly being TRBD1 (5 bases). V gave up 6 bases and J gave up 0 bases, with 12 bases separating them. The CDR3 sequence is 16 residues long. CDR1 MNHNY and CDR2 SVGAGI come from the germline V gene (reference sequence). The CDR3, as DNA: TGTGCCAGCAGACCCGACAGCCCCTCTGGGGCCAACGTCCTGACTTTC. It translates to CASRPDSPSGANVLTF.

This chain uses TRBV4-1 with TRBJ2-1; TRBD2 agrees at 11 bases. The ends lost 0 bases at V and 7 bases at J; junction bases unmatched: 14. In germline, CDR1 is MGHRA, CDR2 YSYEKL. CDR3 length equals 19 residues. The CDR3 DNA is TGCGCCAGCAGCCAAGATGGGCTAGCGGGGGGATATGTAGGAAATGAGCAGTTCTTC. Its protein product is CASSQDGLAGGYVGNEQFF.

This sequence joins TRBV2 and TRBJ1-4, with a possible D match to TRBD1 (6 bases). The V end was cut by 8 bases, the J end by 0 bases, with 10 bases between. The CDR3 extends over 14 amino acids. Germline V gives CDR1 SNHLY, CDR2 FYNNEI. The CDR3 DNA reads as TGTGCCAGCGGCGGGGGCACAACTAATGAAAAACTGTTTTTT. It codes for CASGGGTTNEKLFF.

The CDR3 reads CASSLLGPGQGTEQYF. The CDR3 coding sequence is TGCGCCAGCAGCTTGCTGGGTCCGGGACAGGGCACGGAGCAGTACTTC. This chain joins TRBV5-1 and TRBJ2-7; 9 bases are a match to TRBD1. Germline lookup yields CDR1 SGHRS and CDR2 YFSETQ. The CDR3 is made up of 16 amino acids. Trimming at V came to 1 base and at J to 7 bases, leaving 12 bases not matched to a gene.

V usage is TRBV28 and J usage is TRBJ1-4; maybe TRBD1 (5 bases). The CDR3 sequence is 16 residues long. V was cut by 4 bases and J by 8 bases, with 20 bases left in between. Germline-derived CDR1 and CDR2 are MDHEN and SYDVKM. This CDR3 is CASSSPGGSGGEKLFF. Here the CDR3 DNA reads TGTGCCAGCAGTTCCCCCGGGGGAAGCGGGGGAGAAAAACTGTTTTTT.

On this clone: Other nucleotide sequences from this sample produce the same CDR3. V gene TRBV11-2 combines with J gene TRBJ1-1; no clear D. V was shortened by 2 bases and J by 0 bases, with 1 base between the two germline ends. This CDR3 is 12 amino acids long. Germline loops: CDR1 SGHAT, CDR2 FQNNGV. DNA for the CDR3: TGTGCCAGCAGCTTATTGAACACTGAAGCTTTCTTT. This encodes CASSLLNTEAFF.

The chain is built from TRBV7-8 and TRBJ1-3, with D possibly matching TRBD1 (5 bases). Per the germline V gene, CDR1 is SGHVS and CDR2 is FQNEAQ. The CDR3 consists of 17 residues. Trimming left V 1 base short and J 4 bases short, with 17 bases between. The CDR3 region has the DNA TGTGCCAGCAGCTTAGATGTTGGGGCTGCAGGAGGAAACACCATATATTTT. It encodes CASSLDVGAAGGNTIYF.

Points on this clone: The same CDR3 is also encoded by other DNA sequences in this sample. The rearrangement links TRBV10-1 to TRBJ1-2; D is unclear. The ends were cut back, 0 bases at V and 0 bases at J, with 2 bases in the middle. The CDR3 is made up of 13 amino acids. Germline-derived CDR1 and CDR2 are WNHNN and SYGVQD (reference sequence). CDR3 in DNA: TGCGCCAGCAGTGAGTCTGCTAACTATGGCTACACCTTC. This encodes CASSESANYGYTF.

The chain has TRBV2 and TRBJ1-1; a possible D gene is TRBD1 (6 bases). V dropped 8 bases and J dropped 2 bases, with 15 bases sitting between them. Per the germline V gene, CDR1 is SNHLY and CDR2 is FYNNEI. CDR3 size: 14 residues. CDR3: CASGWGHFNTEAFF. CDR3 in DNA: TGTGCCAGCGGGTGGGGACATTTTAACACTGAAGCTTTCTTT.

The rearrangement uses TRBV6-6 and TRBJ2-1, with 12 bases fitting TRBD1. After removal of 5 bases from V and 7 bases from J, the junction contained 6 bases not matched to a gene. The germline gives CDR1 MNHNY, CDR2 SVGAGI (reference sequence). This CDR3 region has 15 residues. This CDR3 is CASSTGQGARNEQFF. The CDR3 bases are TGTGCCAGCAGTACGGGACAGGGGGCGAGAAATGAGCAGTTCTTC.

In this sample, this clone turned up a few times. The chain employs TRBV30 and TRBJ2-1, with 9 bases matching TRBD1. Losses at the gene ends were 5 bases for V and 4 bases for J; bases not matched to a gene: 6. Germline-derived CDR1 and CDR2 are GTSNPN and SVGIG (reference sequence). This CDR3 has 14 amino acids. CDR3 in DNA: TGTGCCTGGCACGCGGGACAGGGTTACAATGAGCAGTTCTTC. This codes for CAWHAGQGYNEQFF.

V usage is TRBV27 and J usage is TRBJ1-1, with D hard to call. V was cut by 6 bases and J by 1 base, with 18 bases left in between. CDR1 MNHEY and CDR2 SMNVEV come from the germline V gene (reference sequence). This CDR3 region has 16 residues. CDR3 DNA: TGTGCCAGCAGACTTTGGGCCAATCAAGGGAACACTGAAGCTTTCTTT. Its translation is CASRLWANQGNTEAFF.

In regard to this clone: This CDR3 is also generated by other DNA sequences in the sample. This chain links TRBV28 with TRBJ2-5; no clear D. Looked up from germline, CDR1 is MDHEN and CDR2 is SYDVKM. This CDR3 region has 14 residues. The V end lost 1 base, the J end lost 4 bases, and 10 bases lay between the germline ends. The CDR3 DNA is TGTGCCAGCAGTTTATCAGGATTAGGAGAGACCCAGTACTTC. Translating it yields CASSLSGLGETQYF.

The chain has TRBV9 and TRBJ1-1, with TRBD1 as a possible D gene (5 bases). CDR1 and CDR2 (germline): SGDLS, YYNGEE. This CDR3 comprises 17 residues. Deletions cut 3 bases from V and 1 base from J, with 19 bases between. CDR3 in amino acids: CASSDRDHGASNTEAFF. The CDR3 coding sequence is TGTGCCAGCAGCGACCGGGACCATGGGGCATCGAACACTGAAGCTTTCTTT.

The chain couples TRBV25-1 to TRBJ2-3; 8 positions match TRBD1. V gave up 4 bases and J gave up 2 bases; unmatched junction bases: 2. The CDR3 is made up of 14 amino acids. Looked up from germline, CDR1 is MGHDK and CDR2 is SYGVNS. The CDR3 DNA sequence: TGTGCCAGCAGTGGGACAGGGTTCACAGATACGCAGTATTTT. This sequence encodes CASSGTGFTDTQYF.

This chain uses TRBV15 with TRBJ2-7; tentatively, D is TRBD1 (5 bases). The CDR3 extends over 15 amino acids. The germline V gene encodes CDR1 LNHNV and CDR2 YYDKDF (reference sequence). The ends were cut back, 0 bases at V and 1 base at J, with 10 bases in the middle. Here the CDR3 DNA reads TGTGCCACCAGCAGAGATCGGACACCATCCTACGAGCAGTACTTC. This gives the protein CATSRDRTPSYEQYF.

J is TRBJ1-2 and V is TRBV29-1, with D possibly matching TRBD1 (6 bases). The V and J ends lost 3 bases and 8 bases respectively, with 19 bases between them. Germline V gene sequence: CDR1 SQVTM, CDR2 ANQGSEA. The CDR3 runs 14 residues. CDR3 sequence: CSVDSGQGQHGYTF. The CDR3 DNA sequence: TGCAGCGTTGATTCGGGGCAGGGGCAACACGGCTACACCTTC.

This clone was seen only once. The chain carries TRBV21-1 and TRBJ1-1. TRBV21-1 is shown as a pseudogene. CDR3 size: 19 residues. As DNA, the CDR3 is TGTGCCAGCAGCAAAGAAATGCGGGGTGGGCTAATGAGGGTTAATGAAGCTTTCTTT. Translation gives CASSKEMRGGLMRVNEAFF.

Worth noting for this clone: Other DNA sequences in the sample encode the same CDR3. The chain uses TRBV6-1 and TRBJ1-5, with 9 bases matching TRBD1. With 6 bases clipped from V and 4 bases from J, the junction kept 1 base outside the gene matches. This CDR3 comprises 13 residues. CDR1 is MNHNS, CDR2 SASEGT, per germline. CDR3 region: CASRGQGNQPQHF. CDR3 in DNA: TGTGCCAGCAGGGGACAGGGAAATCAGCCCCAGCATTTT.

This clone was counted once. The rearrangement uses TRBV6-5 and TRBJ1-4; D uncertain. V was cut by 6 bases and J by 0 bases, with 8 bases left in between. Germline loops: CDR1 MNHEY, CDR2 SVGAGI. The length of the CDR3 is 14 residues. In DNA form, the CDR3 reads TGTGCCAGCAGGGATGTAGCAACTAATGAAAAACTGTTTTTT. Translated: CASRDVATNEKLFF.

V usage is TRBV5-1 and J usage is TRBJ2-1; D call uncertain. Germline V gene sequence: CDR1 SGHRS, CDR2 YFSETQ. V was clipped by 4 bases and J by 0 bases, with 14 bases between them. The CDR3 is 16 residues long. The CDR3 nucleotides read TGCGCCAGCAGCCCAGACCCTTCGAGCTCCTACAATGAGCAGTTCTTC. This codes for CASSPDPSSSYNEQFF.

The rearrangement links TRBV6-5 to TRBJ2-1, with D uncertain. V lost 0 bases, J lost 9 bases, and 15 bases lay in between. CDR3 length: 15 amino acids. Germline-derived CDR1 and CDR2 are MNHEY and SVGAGI. The CDR3 loop is CASSYSTSTTTEQFF. The CDR3 DNA reads TGTGCCAGCAGTTACTCGACTTCCACTACGACTGAGCAGTTCTTC.

The genes are TRBV19 and TRBJ2-5; TRBD1 might be the D (6 bases). V gave up 6 bases and J gave up 0 bases, with 14 bases separating them. CDR1 and CDR2 (germline): LNHDA, SQIVND (reference sequence). The CDR3 is 15 residues long. The CDR3 DNA reads TGTGCCAGTAGGCATCTGGACAGAGACCAAGAGACCCAGTACTTC. It is translated as CASRHLDRDQETQYF.

This chain uses TRBV27 with TRBJ2-1; D remains unclear. The CDR3 has 14 residues. CDR1 and CDR2 (germline): MNHEY, SMNVEV (reference sequence). V lost 8 bases, J lost 1 base, and 12 bases lay in between. The CDR3 spells CASGLVGSYNEQFF. In DNA, the CDR3 is TGTGCCAGCGGCCTCGTAGGATCCTACAATGAGCAGTTCTTC.

This sequence joins TRBV5-4 and TRBJ2-2; D is unclear. CDR3 length: 13 residues. The V gene's germline CDR1 is SGHNT and CDR2 YYREEE (reference sequence). Trimming took 0 bases from V and 3 from J, leaving 3 bases between them. The CDR3 nucleotides are TGTGCCAGCAGCTTGGTAGACACCGGGGAGCTGTTTTTT. It is translated as CASSLVDTGELFF.